This T cell receptor (beta chain) was documented in a study of glioma-infiltrating T cells after dendritic cell vaccination. As for time point: after dendritic cell vaccination, including at tumor progression/relapse. Sequencing was performed with immunoSEQ multiplex PCR; in TCRdb, only in-frame clones are kept and a portion is missing. This sample has more than 75,000 clones, with 75% to 90% found just once. This CDR3 spans 16 amino acids. Germline CDR1 is LGHNA and CDR2 is YSLEER. V was pared by 0 bases and J by 5 bases, with 14 bases between. This TCR came from a human donor with glioblastoma. The sequences come from blood, collected after dendritic cell vaccination. V and J are TRBV4-3 and TRBJ1-5; D remains ambiguous. Here the CDR3 reads CASSQELGREDQPQHF. Here the CDR3 DNA reads TGCGCCAGCAGCCAAGAGCTAGGTAGGGAGGATCAGCCCCAGCATTTT.